The source of this T cell receptor (beta chain) is a study of cytomegalovirus exposure and HLA in healthy donors. Broader study findings: CMV antigen specificity of three CMV-associated chains was confirmed in vitro.

A note on this clone: The target antigen is unknown.

Some clones are missing from TCRdb's copy, which holds only in-frame ones; the method was immunoSEQ multiplex PCR. The sample carries hundreds of thousands of clones, 86% recorded once. V lost 8 bases to trimming and J lost 5 bases, with 19 bases between them. The germline CDR1 and CDR2 sequences are MNHNS and SASEGT. This CDR3 contains 15 residues. Sequencing was carried out using PBMCs. The chain has TRBV6-1 and TRBJ2-1, with no clear D. This sequence originates from a woman aged 18-29 years in good health and CMV-seronegative. The CDR3 protein is CASEPTVSHNNEQFF. The CDR3, as DNA: TGTGCCAGCGAGCCTACAGTAAGCCATAACAATGAGCAGTTCTTC.